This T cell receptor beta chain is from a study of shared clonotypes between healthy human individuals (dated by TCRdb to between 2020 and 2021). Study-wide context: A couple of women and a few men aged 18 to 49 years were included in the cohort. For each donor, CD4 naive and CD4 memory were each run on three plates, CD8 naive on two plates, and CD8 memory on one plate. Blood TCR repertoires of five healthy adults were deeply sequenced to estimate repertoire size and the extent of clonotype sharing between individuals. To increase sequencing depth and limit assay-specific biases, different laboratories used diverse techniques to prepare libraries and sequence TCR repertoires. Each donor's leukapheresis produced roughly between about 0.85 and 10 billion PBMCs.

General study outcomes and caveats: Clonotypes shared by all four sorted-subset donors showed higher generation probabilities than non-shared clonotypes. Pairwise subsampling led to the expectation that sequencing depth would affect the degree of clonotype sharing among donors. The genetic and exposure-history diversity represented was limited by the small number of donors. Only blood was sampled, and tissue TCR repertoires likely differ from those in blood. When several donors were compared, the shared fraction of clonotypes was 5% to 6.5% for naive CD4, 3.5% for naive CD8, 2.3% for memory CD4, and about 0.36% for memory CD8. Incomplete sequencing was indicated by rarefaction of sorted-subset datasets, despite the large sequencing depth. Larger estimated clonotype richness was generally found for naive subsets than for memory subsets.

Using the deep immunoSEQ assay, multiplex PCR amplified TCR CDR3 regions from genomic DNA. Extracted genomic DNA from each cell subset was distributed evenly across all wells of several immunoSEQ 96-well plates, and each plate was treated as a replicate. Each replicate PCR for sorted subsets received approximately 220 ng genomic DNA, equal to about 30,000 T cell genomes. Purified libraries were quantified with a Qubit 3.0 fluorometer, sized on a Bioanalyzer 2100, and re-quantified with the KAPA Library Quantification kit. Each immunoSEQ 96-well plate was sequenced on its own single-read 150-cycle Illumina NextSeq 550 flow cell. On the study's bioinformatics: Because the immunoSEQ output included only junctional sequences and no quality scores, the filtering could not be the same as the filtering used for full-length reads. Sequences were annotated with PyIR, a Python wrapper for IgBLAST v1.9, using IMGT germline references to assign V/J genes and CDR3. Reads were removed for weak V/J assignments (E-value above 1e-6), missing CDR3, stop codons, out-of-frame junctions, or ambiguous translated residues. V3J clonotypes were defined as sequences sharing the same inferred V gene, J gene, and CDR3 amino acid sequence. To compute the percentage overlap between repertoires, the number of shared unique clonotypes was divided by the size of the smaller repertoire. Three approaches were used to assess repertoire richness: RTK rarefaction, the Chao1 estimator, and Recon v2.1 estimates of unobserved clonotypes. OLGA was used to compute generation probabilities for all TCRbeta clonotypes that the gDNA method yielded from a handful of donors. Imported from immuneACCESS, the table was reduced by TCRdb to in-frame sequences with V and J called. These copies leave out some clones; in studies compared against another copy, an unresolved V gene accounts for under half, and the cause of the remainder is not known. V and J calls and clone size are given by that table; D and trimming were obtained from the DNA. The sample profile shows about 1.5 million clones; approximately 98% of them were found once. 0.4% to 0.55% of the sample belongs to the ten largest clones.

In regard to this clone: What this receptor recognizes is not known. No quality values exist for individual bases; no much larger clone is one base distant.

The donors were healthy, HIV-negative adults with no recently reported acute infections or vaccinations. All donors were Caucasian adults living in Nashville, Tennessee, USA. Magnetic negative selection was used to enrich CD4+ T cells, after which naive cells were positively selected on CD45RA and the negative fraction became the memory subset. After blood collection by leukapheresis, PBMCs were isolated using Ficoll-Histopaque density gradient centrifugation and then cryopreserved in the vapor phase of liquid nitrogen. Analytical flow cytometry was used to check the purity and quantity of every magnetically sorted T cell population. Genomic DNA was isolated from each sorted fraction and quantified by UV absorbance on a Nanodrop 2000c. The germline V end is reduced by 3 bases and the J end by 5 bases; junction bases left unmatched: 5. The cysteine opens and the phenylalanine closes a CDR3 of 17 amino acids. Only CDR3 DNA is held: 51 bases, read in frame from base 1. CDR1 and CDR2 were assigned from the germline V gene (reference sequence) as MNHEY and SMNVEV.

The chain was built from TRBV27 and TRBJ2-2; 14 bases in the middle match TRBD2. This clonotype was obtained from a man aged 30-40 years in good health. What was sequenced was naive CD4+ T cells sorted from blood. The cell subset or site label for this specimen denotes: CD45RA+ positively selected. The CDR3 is CASSFLGTSGRTGELFF. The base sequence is TGTGCCAGCAGTTTTCTCGGGACTAGCGGGAGAACCGGGGAGCTGTTTTTT.